Below are 18 T cell receptor beta chains sequenced from a single sample in a study of T cells after yellow fever vaccination. TCRdb reprocessed the 5' RACE reads via MiXCR and lists one record per CDR3 protein. Here the sample spans just under 600,000 distinct CDR3 sequences, 13% being singletons. The input for sequencing was PBMCs, taken on the day of the yellow fever booster vaccination. The receptors shown here come from a man under 40 who received the YFV17D yellow fever vaccine.

There are a few counts of this clonotype. The rearrangement links TRBV11-1 to TRBJ2-5; D may be TRBD2 (9 bases). V was cut by 4 bases and J by 2 bases, with 26 bases left in between. The CDR3 has 19 amino acids. Germline CDR1 and CDR2: SGHAT and FQDESV (reference sequence). The CDR3 DNA reads TGTGCCAGCAGCTCCGGGACAGGTCTAATTAGCGGGGGACAAGAGACCCAGTACTTC. Protein: CASSSGTGLISGGQETQYF.

This clonotype showed up just a few times. The CDR3 DNA follows: TGTGCCAGCAAAGAGGACAGAAACTCCTACGAGCAGTACTTC. This translates into CASKEDRNSYEQYF. The V gene is TRBV7-2, the J gene TRBJ2-7; maybe TRBD1 (6 bases). The germline V and J ends were trimmed by 7 bases and 0 bases, with 13 bases remaining between them. This CDR3 is 14 amino acids long. The V gene's germline CDR1 is SGHTA and CDR2 FQGNSA.

This clonotype was recorded a few times. This sequence joins TRBV28 and TRBJ2-3; 9 bases agree with TRBD1. CDR1 and CDR2 (germline): MDHEN, SYDVKM. V trimming: 5 bases; J trimming: 4 bases; junction bases outside the gene matches: 10. The CDR3 totals 16 residues. The CDR3 here is CASSTTGTGTADTQYF. Written as DNA, the CDR3 is TGTGCCAGCAGTACCACCGGGACAGGGACCGCAGATACGCAGTATTTT.

This clonotype was counted only a few times. The rearrangement joins TRBV7-2 to TRBJ2-3, with TRBD2 matching over 7 bases. Unmatched junction bases numbered 5, after V lost 5 bases and J lost 0 bases. The CDR3 extends over 15 amino acids. Germline V lookup: CDR1 SGHTA, CDR2 FQGNSA. CDR3 in DNA: TGTGCCAGCAGCCGGAAGCGGGGAAGCACAGATACGCAGTATTTT. It encodes CASSRKRGSTDTQYF.

This clonotype was picked up one time. This rearrangement joins TRBV20-1 to TRBJ2-3; 7 positions agree with TRBD1. The V segment lost 5 bases and the J segment 0 bases; nucleotides outside the gene matches: 11. Germline V gene data show CDR1 as DFQATT and CDR2 as SNEGSKA (reference sequence). This CDR3 is 16 amino acids long. The chain's CDR3 is CSAARQGERSTDTQYF. The CDR3 DNA is TGCAGTGCTGCAAGACAGGGCGAACGAAGCACAGATACGCAGTATTTT.

J is TRBJ2-5 and V is TRBV10-3; 7 nucleotides align to TRBD2. The germline gives CDR1 ENHRY, CDR2 SYGVKD. The CDR3 totals 13 residues. Trimming removed 8 bases from V and 5 bases from J; junction bases left unmatched: 8. The CDR3 bases are TGTGCCATCTCAGGGAGGGCCGGGGAGACCCAGTACTTC. The encoded protein is CAISGRAGETQYF.

This clonotype was seen a handful of times. A read error may account for a junction end that differs from germline. The chain has TRBV9 and TRBJ2-1, with D perhaps TRBD1 or TRBD2 (6 bases each). Germline V gene data show CDR1 as SGDLS and CDR2 as YYNGEE. This CDR3 is 15 amino acids long. The CDR3 loop reads CASTVRSGEDTEQFF. DNA of the CDR3: TGTGCCAGCACCGTACGGTCAGGGGAGGATACTGAGCAGTTCTTC.

This clonotype has only a few counts. The chain links TRBV5-1 to TRBJ2-1; TRBD2 agrees at 9 bases. Germline V gene lookup returns CDR1 SGHRS and CDR2 YFSETQ. J gave up 5 bases and V 0 bases, and 3 bases lay outside the gene matches. The CDR3 covers 15 residues. In DNA, the CDR3 is TGCGCCAGCAGCTTGGTGGTAGCGGGAGACAATGAGCAGTTCTTC. Residues: CASSLVVAGDNEQFF.

This clonotype was counted only a few times. The chain has TRBV5-1 and TRBJ1-2; no definite D call. Germline V CDR1 and CDR2: SGHRS, YFSETQ. V was cut by 2 bases and J by 0 bases, with 11 bases left in between. The CDR3 spans 15 residues. CDR3 coding DNA: TGCGCCAGCAGCTTTATGCGGCAAGCTAACTATGGCTACACCTTC. Its translation: CASSFMRQANYGYTF. Full variable domain (rest looked up from reference TRBV5-1 and TRBJ1-2): KAGVTQTPRYLIKTRGQQVTLSCSPISGHRSVSWYQQTPGQGLQFLFEYFSETQRNKGNFPGRFSGRQFSNSRSEMNVSTLELGDSALYLCASSFMRQANYGYTFGSGTRLTVV.

The V and J genes are TRBV25-1 and TRBJ2-3; 14 bases match TRBD2. Germline CDR1 MGHDK, CDR2 SYGVNS. V lost 3 bases, J lost 7 bases, and 9 bases stayed unmatched. The CDR3 has 17 amino acids. CDR3 sequence: CASSDRTSGRHSYTQYF. The CDR3 nucleotides read TGTGCCAGCAGTGACCGGACTAGCGGGAGGCATTCTTATACGCAGTATTTT.

CDR3 in amino acids: CASSSQLSSYEQYF. Written as DNA, the CDR3 is TGTGCCAGCAGCAGCCAACTAAGCTCCTACGAGCAGTACTTC. The J gene is TRBJ2-7, the V gene TRBV5-4, with no clear D. Germline V lookup: CDR1 SGHNT, CDR2 YYREEE (reference sequence). The V and J ends lost 4 bases and 0 bases respectively, with 11 bases between them. The CDR3 consists of 14 residues.

The sample holds a few counts of this clonotype. This chain connects TRBV12-3 or TRBV12-4 to TRBJ2-1; 11 nucleotides line up with TRBD2. CDR3 length: 16 residues. Trimming cost V 6 bases and J 10 bases; bases outside gene matches: 14. CDR3 in DNA: TGTGCCAGCAGCGCGGCACTAGCGGGAGTTTTTGGCGAGCAGTTCTTC. It specifies CASSAALAGVFGEQFF.

This clonotype was detected a few times. The gene calls are TRBV9 and TRBJ2-3; the match to TRBD1 covers 7 bases. Germline V gene lookup returns CDR1 SGDLS and CDR2 YYNGEE. The CDR3 sequence is 15 residues long. The trim removed 4 bases at V and 2 bases at J, leaving 7 bases unmatched. As DNA, the CDR3 is TGTGCCAGCAGCTTCACCGGGACAGACACAGATACGCAGTATTTT. The encoded protein is CASSFTGTDTDTQYF. Full variable domain (rest looked up from reference TRBV9 and TRBJ2-3): DSGVTQTPKHLITATGQRVTLRCSPRSGDLSVYWYQQSLDQGLQFLIQYYNGEERAKGNILERFSAQQFPDLHSELNLSSLELGDSALYFCASSFTGTDTDTQYFGPGTRLTVL.

This clonotype was observed a handful of times. This rearrangement joins TRBV13 to TRBJ2-3; 9 nucleotides align to TRBD2. In germline, CDR1 is PRHDT, CDR2 FYEKMQ (reference sequence). The CDR3 is 17 amino acids. V dropped 1 base and J dropped 4; count of bases not matched to a gene: 9. The CDR3 loop is CASSLDVSGSVADTQYF. The CDR3 region has the DNA TGTGCCAGCAGCTTAGACGTTAGCGGGAGCGTCGCAGATACGCAGTATTTT.

The chain couples TRBV5-1 to TRBJ2-2, with a possible D match to TRBD1 (6 bases). CDR1 and CDR2 from the germline V gene are SGHRS and YFSETQ. Deletions cut 5 bases from V and 6 bases from J, with 11 bases between. The CDR3 contains 13 residues. The CDR3 sequence: CASRRKGAGELFF. The CDR3 region has the DNA TGCGCCAGCAGGCGGAAGGGGGCCGGGGAGCTGTTTTTT.

J is TRBJ1-6 and V is TRBV20-1, with D perhaps matching TRBD1 (5 bases). The germline V gene encodes CDR1 DFQATT and CDR2 SNEGSKA (reference sequence). V shed 7 bases and J shed 9 bases, with 16 bases lying between them. This CDR3 comprises 13 residues. The CDR3 DNA sequence: TGCAGTGGTACGGAGACAGCCTCTTCACCCCTCCACTTT. This translates into CSGTETASSPLHF.

This clonotype was found many times. The chain carries TRBV12-3 or TRBV12-4 and TRBJ2-3; no definite D call. CDR3 length equals 12 residues. Trimming cost V 8 bases and J 5 bases, with 11 bases left between them. DNA of the CDR3: TGTGCCAGCTCACCCCGTGGAGATACGCAGTATTTT. Translated, it gives CASSPRGDTQYF.

This rearrangement joins TRBV10-1 to TRBJ2-5; D possibly corresponds to TRBD2 (6 bases). Trimming shortened V by 3 bases and J by 7 bases, and 18 bases separated the two germline ends. This CDR3 is 15 amino acids long. Germline V gene data show CDR1 as WNHNN and CDR2 as SYGVQD (reference sequence). The CDR3 DNA reads as TGCGCCAGCAGTGACCCGGGGGACCCGAAAAGGACCCAGTACTTC. This encodes CASSDPGDPKRTQYF.